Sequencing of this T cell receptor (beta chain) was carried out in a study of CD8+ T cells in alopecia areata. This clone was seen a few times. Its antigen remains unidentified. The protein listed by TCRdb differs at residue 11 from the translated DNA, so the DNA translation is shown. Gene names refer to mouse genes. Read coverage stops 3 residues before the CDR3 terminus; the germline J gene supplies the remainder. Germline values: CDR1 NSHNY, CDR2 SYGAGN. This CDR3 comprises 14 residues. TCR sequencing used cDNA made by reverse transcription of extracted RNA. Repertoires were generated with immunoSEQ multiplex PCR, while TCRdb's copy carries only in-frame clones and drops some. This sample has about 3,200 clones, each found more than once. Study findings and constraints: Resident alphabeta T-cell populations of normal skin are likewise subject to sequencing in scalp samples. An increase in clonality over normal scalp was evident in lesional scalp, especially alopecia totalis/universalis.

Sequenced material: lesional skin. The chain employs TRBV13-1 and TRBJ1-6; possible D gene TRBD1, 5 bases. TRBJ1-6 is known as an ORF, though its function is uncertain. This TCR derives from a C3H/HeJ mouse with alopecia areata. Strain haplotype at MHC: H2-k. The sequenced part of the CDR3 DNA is TGTGCCAGCAGTGATCGCCTGGGGCAAGACACC. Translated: CASSDRLGQDT. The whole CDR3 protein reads CASSDRLGQDTLYF.